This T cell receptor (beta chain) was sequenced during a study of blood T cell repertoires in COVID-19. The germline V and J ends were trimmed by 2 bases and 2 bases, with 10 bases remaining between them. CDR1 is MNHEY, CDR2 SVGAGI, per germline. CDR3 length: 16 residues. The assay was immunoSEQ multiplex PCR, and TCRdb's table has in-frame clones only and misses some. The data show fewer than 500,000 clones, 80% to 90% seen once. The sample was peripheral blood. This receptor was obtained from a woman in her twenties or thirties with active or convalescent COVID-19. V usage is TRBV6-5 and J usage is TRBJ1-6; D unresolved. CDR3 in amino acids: CASSYGSLAYNSPLHF. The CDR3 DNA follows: TGTGCCAGCAGTTACGGGAGTCTCGCCTATAATTCACCCCTCCACTTT.